The sequence of this T cell receptor (beta chain) was determined in a study of shared clonotypes between healthy human individuals. The donor population consisted of healthy HIV-negative adults with no recent acute infections or vaccinations. V lost 3 bases, J lost 9 bases, and 28 bases lay in between. Per the germline V gene, CDR1 is MNHEY and CDR2 is SMNVEV (reference sequence). The CDR3 has 18 amino acids. Whole-study findings and limits: Naive subsets generally exceeded memory subsets in estimated richness.

Deep was the level used in running the assay. In the study's own analysis: Junction-only sequences without quality scores were provided by ImmunoSEQ, so filtering was different. The repertoire was sequenced with immunoSEQ multiplex PCR; TCRdb's copy has only in-frame clones and lacks some. The D gene and trimming were derived from the DNA, and the V and J assignments and clone size from that table. The sample includes a few million clones, 80% to 95% seen only once; the top ten take approximately 0.39%. Note on this clone: What it recognizes is unknown.

The rearrangement joins TRBV27 to TRBJ2-3; D is possibly TRBD1 (7 bases). The source is a man between 18 and 29 years old in good health. Some clones in this sample may be carry-over from other donors' samples. Specimen: naive CD4+ T cells from PBMCs. Indicated subset: CD45RA+ positively selected. Written as DNA, the CDR3 is TGTGCCAGCAGTTTCCTCAGGAGGGGGCTACCTATAGCACCCACGCAGTATTTT. Protein: CASSFLRRGLPIAPTQYF.